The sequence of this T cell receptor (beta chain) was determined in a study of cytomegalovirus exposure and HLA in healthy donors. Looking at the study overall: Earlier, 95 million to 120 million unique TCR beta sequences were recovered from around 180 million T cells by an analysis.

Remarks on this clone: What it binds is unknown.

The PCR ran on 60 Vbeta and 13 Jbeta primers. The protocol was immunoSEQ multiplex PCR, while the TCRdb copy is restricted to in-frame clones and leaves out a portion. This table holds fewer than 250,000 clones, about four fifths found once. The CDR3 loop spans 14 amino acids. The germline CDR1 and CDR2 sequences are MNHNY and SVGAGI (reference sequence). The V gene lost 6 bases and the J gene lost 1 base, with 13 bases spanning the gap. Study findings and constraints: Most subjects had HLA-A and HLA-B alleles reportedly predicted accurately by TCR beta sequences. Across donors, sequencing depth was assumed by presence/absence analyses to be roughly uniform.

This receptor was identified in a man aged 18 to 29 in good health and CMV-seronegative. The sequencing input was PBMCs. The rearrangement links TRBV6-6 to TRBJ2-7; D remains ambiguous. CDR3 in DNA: TGTGCCAGCAGACCCCCGGGTGGGTCCTACGAGCAGTACTTC. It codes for CASRPPGGSYEQYF.